A selection of T cell receptor beta chains follows, all from one sample in a study of blood T cell repertoires in COVID-19. The assay was immunoSEQ multiplex PCR, and TCRdb's table has in-frame clones only and misses some. The sample shows 150,000 to 200,000 clones, 75% to 90% of them seen only once. The sample was peripheral blood. These receptors originate from a woman in her thirties or forties with acute or convalescent COVID-19. The CDR3 runs from the conserved cysteine through the conserved F or W. D genes are given only for firm matches. Clone size, where shown, is once, few, many, or a class for clones that have expanded.

d_gene: TRBD1; abundance: few; v_gene: TRBV7-2; j_gene: TRBJ1-1; CDR3nt: TGTGCCAGCAGCCCCTCGACAGGGTGGACCACTGAAGCTTTCTTT; CDR3aa: CASSPSTGWTTEAFF
d_gene: TRBD1; abundance: NA; v_gene: TRBV28; j_gene: TRBJ1-2; CDR3nt: TGTGCCAGCAGTTTATTTGATAGGGGGCCCCGGGGCTACACCTTC; CDR3aa: CASSLFDRGPRGYTF
d_gene: NA; abundance: NA; v_gene: TRBV5-5; j_gene: TRBJ2-7; CDR3nt: TGTGCCAGCAGCTTGCTTGCGGGCTACGAGCAGTACTTC; CDR3aa: CASSLLAGYEQYF
d_gene: NA; abundance: NA; v_gene: TRBV6-6; j_gene: TRBJ2-1; CDR3nt: TGTGCCAGCAGTCTCTTCCAGGGGTCATACAATGAGCAGTTCTTC; CDR3aa: CASSLFQGSYNEQFF
d_gene: TRBD1; abundance: NA; v_gene: TRBV28; j_gene: TRBJ1-2; CDR3nt: TGTGCCAGCTTCACAGACAGGGTGAACTATGGCTACACCTTC; CDR3aa: CASFTDRVNYGYTF
d_gene: NA; abundance: once; v_gene: TRBV19; j_gene: TRBJ2-1; CDR3nt: TGTGCCAGTAGCTCCCCTTGGCAACACTCCTACAATGAGCAGTTCTTC; CDR3aa: CASSSPWQHSYNEQFF
d_gene: TRBD2; abundance: NA; v_gene: TRBV5-6; j_gene: TRBJ2-7; CDR3nt: TGTGCCAGCAGCTCGCGGACTAGCGGGAGGGCTCAGTCCTACGAGCAGTACTTC; CDR3aa: CASSSRTSGRAQSYEQYF
d_gene: NA; abundance: NA; v_gene: TRBV6-5; j_gene: TRBJ1-2; CDR3nt: TGTGCCAGCAGTCTACAGGCTTCCTATGGCTACACCTTC; CDR3aa: CASSLQASYGYTF
d_gene: NA; abundance: NA; v_gene: TRBV9; j_gene: TRBJ1-6; CDR3nt: TGTGCCAGCAGCGTAGTTAGCGGTGTAGGCTCACCCCTCCACTTT; CDR3aa: CASSVVSGVGSPLHF
d_gene: NA; abundance: NA; v_gene: TRBV5-1; j_gene: TRBJ1-6; CDR3nt: TGCGCCAGCAGCTTACGGGAGACAGCTTCACCCCTCCACTTT; CDR3aa: CASSLRETASPLHF
d_gene: NA; abundance: NA; v_gene: TRBV6-6; j_gene: TRBJ2-1; CDR3nt: TGTGCCAGCAGTTACACCAAGCATGAGCAGTTCTTC; CDR3aa: CASSYTKHEQFF
d_gene: NA; abundance: NA; v_gene: TRBV2; j_gene: TRBJ1-6; CDR3nt: TGTGCCAGCAATCCCGTCGGGGATGACTATAATTCACCCCTCCACTTT; CDR3aa: CASNPVGDDYNSPLHF
d_gene: NA; abundance: once; v_gene: TRBV6-5; j_gene: TRBJ1-1; CDR3nt: TGTGCCAGCAACCCCGACATCAACACTGAAGCTTTCTTT; CDR3aa: CASNPDINTEAFF
d_gene: TRBD1; abundance: NA; v_gene: TRBV7-9; j_gene: TRBJ2-3; CDR3nt: TGTGCCAGCAGTTTAGGGGGCGTGCGTACGCAGTATTTT; CDR3aa: CASSLGGVRTQYF
d_gene: NA; abundance: NA; v_gene: TRBV4-1; j_gene: TRBJ1-1; CDR3nt: TGCGCCAGCAGCCAAAGATTAGGGAGGGGTGGCATGAACACTGAAGCTTTCTTT; CDR3aa: CASSQRLGRGGMNTEAFF
d_gene: NA; abundance: once; v_gene: TRBV14; j_gene: TRBJ2-7; CDR3nt: TGTGCCAGCAGCCCAGGAGGCTCCCTCTCCTACGAGCAGTACTTC; CDR3aa: CASSPGGSLSYEQYF
d_gene: NA; abundance: NA; v_gene: TRBV30; j_gene: TRBJ1-4; CDR3nt: TGTGCCTGGGCCCAGCCGGCACGGCCGGAGGAAAAACTGTTTTTT; CDR3aa: CAWAQPARPEEKLFF
d_gene: NA; abundance: NA; v_gene: TRBV28; j_gene: TRBJ1-6; CDR3nt: TGTGCCAGCACAGGGGAACGGACTAATTCACCCCTCCACTTT; CDR3aa: CASTGERTNSPLHF
d_gene: TRBD1; abundance: NA; v_gene: TRBV5-1; j_gene: TRBJ2-7; CDR3nt: TGCGCCAGCAGCTCACGCGGACAGGGTGGTACCTACGAGCAGTACTTC; CDR3aa: CASSSRGQGGTYEQYF
d_gene: TRBD1; abundance: NA; v_gene: TRBV14; j_gene: TRBJ1-5; CDR3nt: TGTGCCAGCAGCCATGCCGGGACAGATGGGCAGCCCCAGCATTTT; CDR3aa: CASSHAGTDGQPQHF
d_gene: TRBD2; abundance: NA; v_gene: TRBV7-8; j_gene: TRBJ2-7; CDR3nt: TGTGCCAGCAGCTTAGTAGGGGGAATGGAGCGGGGGTTCTCCTACGAGCAGTACTTC; CDR3aa: CASSLVGGMERGFSYEQYF
d_gene: NA; abundance: NA; v_gene: TRBV4-2; j_gene: TRBJ2-2; CDR3nt: TGTGCCAGCACCAATCTAAGAACCGGGGAGCTGTTTTTT; CDR3aa: CASTNLRTGELFF
d_gene: TRBD2; abundance: NA; v_gene: TRBV4-2; j_gene: TRBJ2-7; CDR3nt: TGTGCCAGCAGCCATCGGACTAGCGGGAGGGAGACCTACGAGCAGTACTTC; CDR3aa: CASSHRTSGRETYEQYF
d_gene: NA; abundance: NA; v_gene: TRBV13; j_gene: TRBJ1-2; CDR3nt: TGTGCCAGCAGCTTCCAGGGGTTTGGCTACACCTTC; CDR3aa: CASSFQGFGYTF
d_gene: NA; abundance: NA; v_gene: TRBV2; j_gene: TRBJ2-1; CDR3nt: TGTGCCAGCAGCGGGATGGGACTGCTTAGAAACAATGAGCAGTTCTTC; CDR3aa: CASSGMGLLRNNEQFF